This passage covers 16 T cell receptor beta chains from one sample sequenced in a study of T cell clonality in common variable immunodeficiency. Only in-frame clones appear in the TCRdb table, and some are missing; sequencing was by immunoSEQ multiplex PCR. The sample was found to contain approximately 46,000 clones, and every one recurs. The specimen was peripheral blood mononuclear cells. All receptors derive from a person aged 18 to 75 in good health.

This clone has at least ten counts. The read stops 3 residues short of the end of the CDR3; the missing end is completed from the germline J gene. The rearrangement links TRBV12-3 or TRBV12-4 to TRBJ2-5, with D uncertain. The CDR3 runs 14 residues. Trimming stripped 3 bases from V and 1 base from J, with 9 bases between. Incomplete CDR3 DNA: TGTGCCAGCAGTTTTGGTCAGTCCCAAGAGACC. It is translated as CASSFGQSQET. The whole CDR3 reads CASSFGQSQETQYF.

There are many counts of this clone. The observed sequence ends 3 residues before the CDR3 terminus, with the missing tail filled in from the germline J gene. The chain links TRBV5-1 to TRBJ2-3; a weak D match, TRBD1 (5 bases). V was cut by 4 bases and J by 0 bases, with 9 bases left in between. In germline, CDR1 is SGHRS, CDR2 YFSETQ. The CDR3 has 14 amino acids. CDR3 in amino acids: CASSPGPSTDTQYF. The DNA read from the CDR3 is TGCGCCAGCAGCCCAGGGCCGAGCACAGATACG.

This clone was seen many times. CDR3 sequence: CASSQVWGVDNSPLFF. The CDR3 DNA, read in part, is TGTGCCAGCAGCCAAGTCTGGGGGGTTGATAATTCACCG. The V and J genes are TRBV4-2 and TRBJ2-2; possible D gene TRBD2, 6 bases. Read data end 3 residues before the CDR3 end; the end is taken from the germline J gene. From germline, CDR1 is LGHNA and CDR2 YNFKEQ. The CDR3 extends over 16 amino acids.

Many counts were recorded for this clone. Sequencing ends 3 residues short of the CDR3 end; the germline J gene provides the rest. The gene calls are TRBV28 and TRBJ2-5; 14 positions agree with TRBD2. After removal of 8 bases from V and 4 bases from J, the junction contained 3 bases not matched to a gene. The CDR3 loop spans 14 amino acids. The germline CDR1 and CDR2 sequences are MDHEN and SYDVKM. The CDR3 sequence is CASLGLAGGETQYF. The sequenced part of the CDR3 DNA is TGTGCCAGCCTCGGACTAGCGGGGGGAGAGACC.

This clone was counted ten times or more. With the read ending 3 residues before the CDR3 end, the germline J gene is used to fill in that end. Other DNA sequences in the same sample also yield this CDR3. The rearrangement uses TRBV2 and TRBJ1-1; 8 bases are a match to TRBD1. Germline V gene sequence: CDR1 SNHLY, CDR2 FYNNEI. This CDR3 has 13 residues. The CDR3 is CASSLLDRVKAFF. Incomplete CDR3 DNA: TGTGCCAGCAGCCTACTGGACAGGGTAAAA. The variable domain in full, with the rest retrieved from reference TRBV2 and TRBJ1-1, is EPEVTQTPSHQVTQMGQEVILRCVPISNHLYFYWYRQILGQKVEFLVSFYNNEISEKSEIFDDQFSVERPDGSNFTLKIRSTKLEDSAMYFCASSLLDRVKAFFGQGTRLTVV.

A few counts support this clone. The junction differs from germline at one of its ends, possibly a read error. Coverage ceases 3 residues before the CDR3 finishes, and the germline J gene fills in the end. The sample carries other DNA sequences with the same CDR3. The J gene is TRBJ1-3, the V gene TRBV30; 8 bases match TRBD1. This CDR3 is built from 15 residues. In germline, CDR1 is GTSNPN, CDR2 SVGIG (reference sequence). CDR3 residues: CAWSVTGGTGNTIYF. Incomplete CDR3 DNA: TGTGCCTGGAGTGTCACAGGGGGGACTGGAAACACA. The entire variable domain, with the rest obtained from reference TRBV30 and TRBJ1-3, is as follows: SQTIHQWPATLVQPVGSPLSLECTVEGTSNPNLYWYRQAAGRGLQLLFYSVGIGQISSEVPQNLSASRPQDRQFILSSKKLLLSDSGFYLCAWSVTGGTGNTIYFGEGSWLTVV.

This clone was observed at least ten times. The read terminates 3 residues ahead of where the CDR3 ends, so the germline J gene completes it. The rearrangement links TRBV14 to TRBJ1-6, with a tentative D call TRBD1 (5 bases). The V and J ends lost 1 base and 8 bases respectively, with 12 bases between them. The CDR3 extends over 15 amino acids. Germline V gene sequence: CDR1 SGHDN, CDR2 FVKESK. The part of the CDR3 DNA that was read is TGTGCCAGCAGCCAAGGACCGGGGGTGGATTCACCC. Amino acids: CASSQGPGVDSP. The full CDR3 protein reads CASSQGPGVDSPLHF.

This clone was detected only a few times. Sequencing ends 3 residues short of the CDR3 end; the germline J gene provides the rest. V and J are TRBV19 and TRBJ2-1, with TRBD2 matching over 10 bases. V shed 6 bases, J shed 3 bases, and the junction held 11 bases outside the gene matches. CDR3 length: 17 residues. CDR1 is LNHDA, CDR2 SQIVND, per germline (reference sequence). The CDR3 spells CASRGGASGGIYNEQFF. The CDR3 DNA, read in part, is TGTGCCAGTAGGGGGGGGGCTAGCGGGGGAATCTACAATGAG.

In its sample, this clone was seen many times. The read halts 3 residues ahead of the CDR3 end, with the missing end drawn from the germline J gene. The chain joins TRBV7-9 to TRBJ1-5, with a possible D match to TRBD1 (5 bases). Trimming left V 1 base short and J 5 bases short, with 6 bases between. This CDR3 is 13 amino acids long. Germline loops: CDR1 SEHNR, CDR2 FQNEAQ (reference sequence). CDR3 residues: CASSLGQYQPQHF. The sequenced part of the CDR3 DNA is TGTGCCAGCAGCTTAGGACAGTATCAGCCC.

There are many counts of this clone. The sequenced fragment ends 3 residues before the CDR3 boundary, so the rest is inferred from the germline J gene. The rearrangement uses TRBV12-3 or TRBV12-4 and TRBJ2-5; D may be TRBD1 (5 bases). V lost 3 bases, J lost 0 bases, and 8 bases lay in between. This CDR3 region has 14 residues. CDR3 protein: CASSFGANQETQYF. CDR3 DNA, as far as it was read: TGTGCCAGCAGTTTTGGGGCTAACCAAGAGACC.

This clone was seen many times. The read gets to within 3 residues of the CDR3 end, and the germline J gene fills in the rest. The rearrangement joins TRBV13 to TRBJ2-7; 7 bases line up with TRBD1. Losses at the gene ends were 5 bases for V and 2 bases for J; bases not matched to a gene: 9. The germline CDR1 and CDR2 sequences are PRHDT and FYEKMQ (reference sequence). This CDR3 is 15 amino acids long. CDR3 DNA, as far as it was read: TGTGCCAGCAGCCCACCAAACAGGGGAACCTACGAG. It codes for CASSPPNRGTYE. The CDR3 in its entirety is CASSPPNRGTYEQYF.

This clone was counted at least ten times. The read terminates 3 residues ahead of where the CDR3 ends, so the germline J gene completes it. The chain has TRBV27 and TRBJ1-1; D might be TRBD1 (6 bases). Per germline, CDR1 MNHEY and CDR2 SMNVEV (reference sequence). Trimming cost V 5 bases and J 6 bases, with 13 bases left between them. This CDR3 spans 13 amino acids. The sequenced CDR3 bases are TGTGCCAGCAGTGCCTTAGACAGGCCTGAA. This translates into CASSALDRPE. In full, the CDR3 is CASSALDRPEAFF.

This clone was counted ten times or more. The sequenced fragment ends 3 residues before the CDR3 boundary, so the rest is inferred from the germline J gene. The chain joins TRBV20-1 to TRBJ2-2, with 7 bases that match TRBD1. Per germline, CDR1 DFQATT and CDR2 SNEGSKA (reference sequence). Trimming at V came to 5 bases and at J to 6 bases, leaving 6 bases not matched to a gene. CDR3 length: 13 amino acids. The chain's CDR3 is CSADRVQAGELFF. The CDR3 bases that were read are TGCAGTGCTGACAGGGTCCAAGCCGGGGAG.

This clone was observed many times. The CDR3 end is not reached by the read, which stops 3 residues before it; the germline J gene fills it in. The V call is TRBV5-5, the J call TRBJ2-7; 12 bases are shared with TRBD2. V shed 4 bases, J shed 6 bases, and the junction held 8 bases outside the gene matches. From germline, CDR1 is SGHKS and CDR2 YYEKEE (reference sequence). The CDR3 length is 15 residues. The CDR3 here is CASSLLAGGPREQYF. CDR3 DNA (partial): TGTGCCAGCAGCCTTCTAGCGGGGGGGCCTCGCGAG.

At least ten counts were recorded for this clone. CDR3 bases read: TGTGCCAGCTCGCCCGGGACAGGGATAGGGCAGCCC. Its translation is CASSPGTGIGQP. In full, the CDR3 reads CASSPGTGIGQPQHF. The V call is TRBV18, the J call TRBJ1-5, with 9 positions matching TRBD1. With the read ending 3 residues before the CDR3 end, the germline J gene is used to fill in that end. With V trimmed by 6 bases and J by 7 bases, 10 bases remained unmatched. Germline loops: CDR1 KGHSH, CDR2 LQKENI. The CDR3 extends over 15 amino acids.

This clone was observed many times. The missing CDR3 end, 3 residues past where the read stops, is filled in from the germline J gene. The V gene is TRBV10-1, the J gene TRBJ2-3; D unclear. Germline V gene data show CDR1 as WNHNN and CDR2 as SYGVQD (reference sequence). This CDR3 has 13 residues. V lost 3 bases, J lost 6 bases, and 10 bases lay in between. CDR3 in amino acids: CASSEGPQDTQYF. The CDR3 bases that were read are TGCGCCAGCAGTGAAGGGCCTCAGGATACG.